This T cell receptor beta chain came from a study of shared clonotypes between healthy human individuals. Study details: Per donor, three plates held CD4 naive cells, three held CD4 memory, two held CD8 naive and one held CD8 memory.

Both subsets, CD45RA+ naive and CD45RA-negative memory, were split from the CD4+ cells. This clone was recorded at least ten times. Libraries were prepared by immunoSEQ multiplex PCR; TCRdb keeps only in-frame clonotypes and omits some of them. This sample yields about 960,000 clones, of which more than 75% are seen a single time; approximately 1.5% belongs to the top ten. This TCR was recovered from a man aged 18 to 29 in good health. The sequenced sample consisted of memory CD4+ T cells sorted from blood. Specified subset: CD45RA-negative fraction.

CDR3 amino acids: CASSLSSGSQTQYF. CDR3 coding DNA: TGTGCCAGCAGCTTAAGTAGCGGGAGTCAGACCCAGTACTTC. The chain combines TRBV11-2 with TRBJ2-5; 9 bases fit TRBD2. This CDR3 is 14 amino acids long. V gave up 2 bases and J gave up 6 bases; unmatched junction bases: 4. CDR1 and CDR2 (germline): SGHAT, FQNNGV. The entire variable domain, with the rest obtained from reference TRBV11-2 and TRBJ2-5, is as follows: EAGVAQSPRYKIIEKRQSVAFWCNPISGHATLYWYQQILGQGPKLLIQFQNNGVVDDSQLPKDRFSAERLKGVDSTLKIQPAKLEDSAVYLCASSLSSGSQTQYFGPGTRLLVL.